Presented here are 19 T cell receptor beta chains from one specimen sequenced in a study. TCRdb analysed the RT-PCR reads with MiXCR anew, one entry per CDR3 protein. Of hundreds of thousands of distinct CDR3 sequences listed, 13% to 15% are singletons. The sequencing sample was made of memory CD4+ T cells from blood. The origin of the receptors is a female donor in good health, serving as a healthy control.

This clonotype was picked up a small number of times. J is TRBJ2-1 and V is TRBV28, with D possibly TRBD2 on 6 matching bases. The V gene lost 7 bases and the J gene lost 7 bases, with 20 bases spanning the gap. CDR3 length: 15 residues. The germline CDR1 and CDR2 sequences are MDHEN and SYDVKM. CDR3 DNA: TGTGCCAGCAACCCTGCGGGGCGGCCCCAGAATGAGCAGTTCTTC. Amino acids: CASNPAGRPQNEQFF.

V usage is TRBV28 and J usage is TRBJ1-5; tentative D call: TRBD1 (5 bases). The V end lost 5 bases, the J end lost 4 bases, and 12 bases lay between the germline ends. CDR3 length: 14 residues. Germline assignment: CDR1 MDHEN and CDR2 SYDVKM. CDR3 sequence reads: CASSTLTANQPQHF. The CDR3 nucleotides read TGTGCCAGCAGTACTCTGACAGCTAATCAGCCCCAGCATTTT.

This clonotype was seen only a few times. J is TRBJ1-1 and V is TRBV4-3; the D gene is possibly TRBD1 (6 bases). The CDR3 length is 16 residues. Germline lookup yields CDR1 LGHNA and CDR2 YSLEER. V gave up 0 bases and J gave up 1 base, with 12 bases separating them. CDR3: CASSQDHRGGNTEAFF. CDR3 nucleotide sequence: TGCGCCAGCAGCCAAGATCATAGAGGGGGGAACACTGAAGCTTTCTTT.

This clonotype was seen more than once but under ten times. This chain joins TRBV6-5 and TRBJ1-2; D is perhaps TRBD1 (5 bases). Germline loops: CDR1 MNHEY, CDR2 SVGAGI. This CDR3 region has 14 residues. Between the trimmed V and J ends, which lost 3 bases and 8 bases, there was a span of 16 bases. CDR3 bases: TGTGCCAGCAGTTATGCCCAGGGATTGAGCGGCTACACCTTC. Protein: CASSYAQGLSGYTF.

The rearrangement uses TRBV5-1 and TRBJ1-2; no clear D. V was cut by 3 bases and J by 7 bases, with 10 bases left in between. Germline CDR1 SGHRS, CDR2 YFSETQ. The CDR3 covers 12 residues. In DNA form, the CDR3 reads TGCGCCAGCAGCTCTCAAAGGGCTGGCTACACCTTC. Protein product: CASSSQRAGYTF.

The sample holds a few counts of this clonotype. The rearrangement joins TRBV11-2 to TRBJ2-3; the match to TRBD2 covers 14 bases. Germline V lookup: CDR1 SGHAT, CDR2 FQNNGV. The CDR3 consists of 17 residues. With V trimmed by 3 bases and J by 2 bases, 4 bases remained unmatched. The CDR3 DNA reads as TGTGCCAGCAGCTTCGGACTAGCGGGAGGCTACACAGATACGCAGTATTTT. Protein sequence: CASSFGLAGGYTDTQYF.

This clonotype was observed at least ten times. The V and J genes are TRBV29-1 and TRBJ1-5, with 7 bases aligning to TRBD1. CDR3 length equals 15 residues. The germline V gene encodes CDR1 SQVTM and CDR2 ANQGSEA. Germline trimming cut 6 bases from V and 0 bases from J; bases unmatched to any gene: 8. The CDR3 nucleotides are TGCAGCGTACGCTTGACAGGGAATAGCAATCAGCCCCAGCATTTT. Protein product: CSVRLTGNSNQPQHF.

This clonotype has ten or more counts. The chain uses TRBV6-2 or TRBV6-3 and TRBJ1-1; D is unclear. Trimming shortened V by 2 bases and J by 0 bases, and 7 bases separated the two germline ends. The CDR3 is 14 amino acids. Per germline, CDR1 MNHEY and CDR2 SVGEGT. CDR3: CASSYGVLNTEAFF. The DNA of the CDR3 is TGTGCCAGCAGTTACGGGGTACTGAACACTGAAGCTTTCTTT.

This clonotype has only a few counts. This chain connects TRBV3-1 to TRBJ2-1; D gene unclear. Germline V lookup: CDR1 LGHDT, CDR2 YNNKEL (reference sequence). Trimming cost V 0 bases and J 7 bases, with 10 bases left between them. This CDR3 spans 14 amino acids. The CDR3 is CASSQEKKANEQFF. The CDR3 DNA sequence: TGTGCCAGCAGCCAAGAAAAAAAAGCAAATGAGCAGTTCTTC.

This clonotype was seen only a few times. The chain combines TRBV20-1 with TRBJ2-7; D tentatively fits TRBD1 or TRBD2 (5 bases each). CDR1 is DFQATT and CDR2 is SNEGSKA in the germline V gene (reference sequence). Deletions cut 6 bases from V and 2 bases from J, with 23 bases between. The CDR3 is made up of 16 amino acids. The CDR3 protein is CSAFTGGAYVPYEQYF. The CDR3 DNA sequence: TGCAGTGCGTTTACAGGAGGCGCTTATGTTCCCTACGAGCAGTACTTC.

The chain combines TRBV18 with TRBJ1-1; the D is unclear. Looked up from germline, CDR1 is KGHSH and CDR2 is LQKENI. CDR3 length: 14 amino acids. The V end lost 5 bases, the J end lost 6 bases, and 16 bases lay between the germline ends. Here the CDR3 reads CASSKEGSLSEAFF. CDR3 DNA sequence: TGTGCCAGCTCAAAGGAGGGTTCGCTGTCTGAAGCTTTCTTT.

The chain links TRBV28 to TRBJ2-7; D perhaps matches TRBD2 (5 bases). The germline V gene has CDR1 MDHEN and CDR2 SYDVKM. The CDR3 runs to 13 residues. V gave up 11 bases and J gave up 2 bases, with 16 bases separating them. The chain's CDR3 is CAARTSRAYEQYF. CDR3 coding DNA: TGTGCCGCACGGACTTCCCGAGCCTACGAGCAGTACTTC.

This clonotype was found a few times. This chain uses TRBV4-3 with TRBJ1-1, with D possibly being TRBD1 (6 bases). The CDR3 runs 12 residues. V gave up 2 bases and J gave up 11 bases, with 12 bases separating them. The germline V gene has CDR1 LGHNA and CDR2 YSLEER. This CDR3 reads CASSQRGGYAFF. The DNA for the CDR3 is TGCGCCAGCAGCCAAAGAGGGGGGTACGCTTTCTTT.

Comments on this clonotype: This may be a read error, as it is one base from a much larger clone. The V and J genes are TRBV10-3 and TRBJ2-7, with D possibly TRBD2 on 5 matching bases. From germline, CDR1 is ENHRY and CDR2 SYGVKD. Trimming left V 2 bases short and J 6 bases short, with 14 bases between. The CDR3 runs to 14 residues. The CDR3 DNA reads TGTGCCATCAGTGAGCTTCGGGGTTCTAGCGAGCAGTACTTC. This codes for CAISELRGSSEQYF.

This clonotype was observed a few times. This sequence joins TRBV20-1 and TRBJ2-1; D may be TRBD2 (6 bases). The V end lost 5 bases, the J end lost 10 bases, and 24 bases lay between the germline ends. CDR3 length: 15 amino acids. Germline values: CDR1 DFQATT, CDR2 SNEGSKA (reference sequence). The CDR3: CSAPNPRLVLPEQFF. CDR3 coding DNA: TGCAGTGCTCCGAACCCTCGACTAGTCCTTCCCGAGCAGTTCTTC.

This clonotype was found a few times. V usage is TRBV18 and J usage is TRBJ1-6, with D unclear. The germline V and J ends were trimmed by 2 bases and 6 bases, with 14 bases remaining between them. Per germline, CDR1 KGHSH and CDR2 LQKENI. This CDR3 is built from 16 residues. This chain's CDR3 is CASSPSVGRSNSPLHF. In DNA, the CDR3 is TGTGCCAGCTCACCATCTGTCGGCAGGAGTAATTCACCCCTCCACTTT.

This clonotype was observed a few times. V gene TRBV6-2 or TRBV6-3 combines with J gene TRBJ2-5; weak D call: TRBD1 (5 bases). CDR3 length: 13 residues. CDR1 is MNHEY and CDR2 is SVGEGT in the germline V gene. Trimming left V 5 bases short and J 1 base short, with 8 bases between. The CDR3 region has the DNA TGTGCCAGCAGTAACAGGTTCCAAGAGACCCAGTACTTC. Translated, it gives CASSNRFQETQYF.

This clonotype was counted at least ten times. The chain recombines TRBV4-3 with TRBJ1-2; 7 positions agree with TRBD1. After removal of 4 bases from V and 2 bases from J, the junction contained 4 bases not matched to a gene. Germline V gives CDR1 LGHNA, CDR2 YSLEER. This CDR3 is 14 amino acids long. CDR3 coding DNA: TGCGCCAGCAGCCGTCGACAGGGAAACTATGGCTACACCTTC. Protein product: CASSRRQGNYGYTF.

This clonotype showed up just a few times. V is TRBV12-3 or TRBV12-4 and J is TRBJ2-1; 8 bases are shared with TRBD2. The junction had 6 bases not matched to a gene; V was cut back by 5 bases and J by 12 bases. The CDR3 runs 12 residues. The CDR3 DNA is TGTGCCAGCAGTCCTGCCGGGACTAGGCAGTTCTTC. It encodes CASSPAGTRQFF.